The clone carrying this T cell receptor (beta chain) came up a few times. Its specificity is unknown. These data are taken from a study of OX40 agonist ivuxolimab in advanced cancers. Method: immunoSEQ multiplex PCR; TCRdb's copy keeps in-frame clones and lacks some. Here the sample spans roughly 89,000 clones, about 90% being singletons. Study-level findings and limits: In CD8+ T cells, expanded clones were on average more numerous than in CD4+.

CDR3 length: 11 residues. Germline CDR1 reads SNHLY; CDR2 reads FYNNEI. V was clipped by 8 bases and J by 6 bases, with 11 bases between them. This TCR was sampled from an adult with an advanced solid tumor such as melanoma, head and neck, liver or kidney cancer. The input for sequencing was CD4+ or CD8+ T cells sorted from blood, taken in a trial of the OX40 agonist ivuxolimab. The V and J genes are TRBV2 and TRBJ2-7; D gene uncertain. CDR3 sequence reads: CASGGRREQYF. Written as DNA, the CDR3 is TGTGCCAGCGGTGGCAGGCGCGAGCAGTACTTC.